The rows below give T cell receptor beta chains drawn from one sample of a study of CXCR3-negative and CXCR3-positive naive CD8 T cells. TCRdb reanalyzed the 5' RACE reads and collapses them to one entry per CDR3 protein, without DNA. There are about 98,000 distinct CDR3 sequences in the sample, with approximately 1% held by the top ten. The sequenced sample consisted of naive CXCR3+ CD8+ T cells from blood. Every receptor here comes from a human donor in good health. Some clones in this sample may be carry-over from other donors' samples. The CDR3 runs from the conserved cysteine through the conserved F or W.

cdr3_aa,v_call,j_call
CSVDSGSYEQYF,TRBV29-1,TRBJ2-7
CSTSGTTEHTEAFF,TRBV29-1,TRBJ1-1
CASSFGRGSYNSPLHF,TRBV28,TRBJ1-6
CASSRPERTTYEQYF,TRBV7-9,TRBJ2-7
CASSYGTGNNEQFF,TRBV7-2,TRBJ2-1
CASSARQGEGYEQYF,TRBV10-2,TRBJ2-7
CASSYSTGGTEAFF,TRBV6-6,TRBJ1-1
CASLGHPYEQYF,TRBV6-2/TRBV6-3,TRBJ2-7
CASSFPPGHTGELFF,TRBV6-2/TRBV6-3,TRBJ2-2
CASSTGQGTNYGYTF,TRBV7-9,TRBJ1-2
CASSPFGYSYEQYF,TRBV5-1,TRBJ2-7
CASSPPIEQYF,TRBV7-9,TRBJ2-7
CASSESIVGQTSYEQYF,TRBV10-1,TRBJ2-7
CASRTPTSTNEKLFF,TRBV16,TRBJ1-4
CASRTDKNEKLFF,TRBV6-5,TRBJ1-4
CASSSSLAGALETQYF,TRBV6-5,TRBJ2-5
CASSPWGTQETQYF,TRBV6-2/TRBV6-3,TRBJ2-5
CASSPPRQVGVDEQFF,TRBV9,TRBJ2-1
CASSPSLGNEQYF,TRBV7-9,TRBJ2-7
CASSQVYQETQYF,TRBV4-1,TRBJ2-5
CASSYGDSSSYEQYF,TRBV6-2/TRBV6-3,TRBJ2-7
CASSYLETKDYEQYF,TRBV28,TRBJ2-7
CASSFQGGSSYEQYF,TRBV7-9,TRBJ2-7
CASSLGDGSYEQYF,TRBV7-6,TRBJ2-7
CSARDGIRSRYEQYF,TRBV20-1,TRBJ2-7
CASSKDWRPGELFF,TRBV12-3/TRBV12-4,TRBJ2-2
CASSISGSGELFF,TRBV7-3,TRBJ2-2
CASSARLAGNEQFF,TRBV7-3,TRBJ2-1
CSAREGSPEAFF,TRBV20-1,TRBJ1-1
CASSPTRDNSYEQYF,TRBV3-2,TRBJ2-7
CSARDLGRGQDGYTF,TRBV20-1,TRBJ1-2
CASSSLGVNEQFF,TRBV12-3/TRBV12-4,TRBJ2-1
CASSKRERATSTDTQYF,TRBV21-1,TRBJ2-3
CASRPTAGTTYGYTF,TRBV12-3/TRBV12-4,TRBJ1-2
CAISESAVNYANTGELFF,TRBV10-3,TRBJ2-2
CASRPTVNTGAFF,TRBV14,TRBJ1-1
CSASSWQGVPYEQYF,TRBV20-1,TRBJ2-7
CASSPGQVGQPQHF,TRBV7-3,TRBJ1-5
CAISEMGAGYEPAFF,TRBV10-3,TRBJ1-1
CASSLLETEAFF,TRBV5-6,TRBJ1-1
CASSVGELINEKLFF,TRBV9,TRBJ1-4
CASSIVGASYEQYF,TRBV19,TRBJ2-7